Listed below are T cell receptor beta chains from one sample, sequenced in a study of blood T cell repertoires in COVID-19. Generated by immunoSEQ multiplex PCR, the TCRdb table keeps only in-frame clones and is missing some. The sample shows roughly 150,000 clones, less than 80% of them seen only once. The sample comprised PBMCs or T cells enriched from blood (not recorded which). These receptors all stem from a woman in her 70s in a cohort exposed to, infected with or recovered from COVID-19 (not recorded which). CDR3s include the opening cysteine and the closing phenylalanine or tryptophan. The order of the fields is clone size, J gene, D gene, V gene, CDR3 DNA, CDR3 protein. A D gene is named only where the DNA matches it firmly. The size entry is marked missing in some rows and otherwise reads once, few, many or a size class.

>-|TRBJ2-2|-|TRBV28
TGTGCCAGCAGTTCGGAGGTCGGGGAGCTGTTTTTT
CASSSEVGELFF
>few|TRBJ2-5|TRBD2|TRBV2
TGTGCCAGCAGCGCTCCGGGACTAGCCCTCTCCGGAGAGACCCAGTACTTC
CASSAPGLALSGETQYF
>once|TRBJ2-3|TRBD1|TRBV24-1
TGTGCCACCAGTGATTTGCAACAGGGGGCAGATACGCAGTATTTT
CATSDLQQGADTQYF
>-|TRBJ2-5|TRBD1|TRBV7-9
TGTGCCAGCAGCTCAAGACGGACAGGGCGAGAGACCCAGTACTTC
CASSSRRTGRETQYF
>-|TRBJ1-1|-|TRBV11-3
TGTGCCAGCAGTCCGGGGGGGCAGTCCGGTGCTTTCTTT
CASSPGGQSGAFF
>-|TRBJ2-1|TRBD2|TRBV11-3
TGTGCCAGCAGCACCGGACTAGCGGGAGGTACCTACAATGAGCAGTTCTTC
CASSTGLAGGTYNEQFF
>-|TRBJ2-1|-|TRBV11-2
TGTGCCAGCAGCTTAGGTCCGTCTGAGCAGTTCTTC
CASSLGPSEQFF
>-|TRBJ2-2|TRBD2|TRBV5-4
TGTGCCAGCAGCGTCGGGTCGACTAGCGGGACCGGGGAGCTGTTTTTT
CASSVGSTSGTGELFF
>-|TRBJ2-5|TRBD2|TRBV7-2
TGTGCCAGCAGCTTCCAGAGCGGGAGTCGTGAGACCCAGTACTTC
CASSFQSGSRETQYF
>once|TRBJ2-1|-|TRBV27
TGTGCCAGCAGGACAACAGGTGGCAATGAGCAGTTCTTC
CASRTTGGNEQFF
>-|TRBJ2-5|TRBD2|TRBV29-1
TGCAGCGTTGTTTCTAGCGGGAGTCGAGAGACCCAGTACTTC
CSVVSSGSRETQYF
>-|TRBJ2-2|-|TRBV7-9
TGTGCCAGCAACCAGGGCCCAAACACCGGGGAGCTGTTTTTT
CASNQGPNTGELFF
>-|TRBJ2-7|-|TRBV4-1
TGCGCCAGCAGCCCGGGTCGAACCCGATCCTACGAGCAGTACTTC
CASSPGRTRSYEQYF
>-|TRBJ1-5|TRBD1|TRBV7-2
TGTGCCAGCAGCTCCGACAGGGTGTCTCAGCCCCAGCATTTT
CASSSDRVSQPQHF
>few|TRBJ1-1|TRBD1|TRBV25-1
TGTGCCAGCAGTGAACGAGGGACAGGGATGGGGACTGAAGCTTTCTTT
CASSERGTGMGTEAFF
>-|TRBJ1-1|-|TRBV18
TGTGCCAGCTCACGGGGGGTTGGGGCATTGAACACTGAAGCTTTCTTT
CASSRGVGALNTEAFF
>few|TRBJ1-1|-|TRBV27
TGTGCCAGCAACAGGGCCGGAGCTTCCCCGAACGAAGCTTTCTTT
CASNRAGASPNEAFF
>few|TRBJ1-6|TRBD1|TRBV7-9
TGTGCCAGCAGCTTAGGAAGACAGGGGGCGGTAGATTCACCCCTCCACTTT
CASSLGRQGAVDSPLHF
>-|TRBJ2-3|TRBD1|TRBV19
TGTGCCAGTAGATTTTCGGGACAGGGCTCAGATACGCAGTATTTT
CASRFSGQGSDTQYF
>-|TRBJ2-7|TRBD1|TRBV28
TGTGCCAGCACAGTTCTGGGACAGGACGAAGCCTACGAGCAGTACTTC
CASTVLGQDEAYEQYF